This TCR beta chain was obtained from a study of cytomegalovirus exposure and HLA in healthy donors. PCR primers comprised 60 Vbeta and 13 Jbeta primers. The table came from immunoSEQ multiplex PCR; TCRdb's copy has only in-frame clones and leaves some out. The sample lists 150,000 to 200,000 clones; under 85% were seen once. This clone came up once. Its antigen is still unknown. This CDR3 has 11 residues. Germline V gene data show CDR1 as MNHNY and CDR2 as SVGAGI (reference sequence). Deletions cut 3 bases from V and 12 bases from J, with 12 bases between. Broader study findings: The classifier, whose performance was assessed in both the original and validation cohorts, reportedly diagnosed cytomegalovirus status with high specificity and sensitivity.

Sequencing was done on a sample of PBMCs. The TCR comes from a young man in good health and CMV-seronegative. This chain connects TRBV6-6 to TRBJ2-7; D is unresolved. As DNA, the CDR3 is TGTGCCAGCAGTTATTCAGAGGATCTGTACTTC. This codes for CASSYSEDLYF.